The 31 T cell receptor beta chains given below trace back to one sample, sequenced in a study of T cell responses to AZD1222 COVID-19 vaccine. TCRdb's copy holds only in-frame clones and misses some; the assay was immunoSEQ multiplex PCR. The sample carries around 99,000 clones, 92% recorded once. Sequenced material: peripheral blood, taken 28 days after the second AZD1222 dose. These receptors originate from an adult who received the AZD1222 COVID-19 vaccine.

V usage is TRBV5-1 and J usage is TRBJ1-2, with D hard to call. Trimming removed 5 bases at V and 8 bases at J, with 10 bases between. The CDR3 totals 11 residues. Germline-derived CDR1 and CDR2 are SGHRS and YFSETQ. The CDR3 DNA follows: TGCGCCAGCAGAGATGGGATCGGCTACACCTTC. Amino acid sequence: CASRDGIGYTF. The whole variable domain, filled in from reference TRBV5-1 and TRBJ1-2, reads KAGVTQTPRYLIKTRGQQVTLSCSPISGHRSVSWYQQTPGQGLQFLFEYFSETQRNKGNFPGRFSGRQFSNSRSEMNVSTLELGDSALYLCASRDGIGYTFGSGTRLTVV.

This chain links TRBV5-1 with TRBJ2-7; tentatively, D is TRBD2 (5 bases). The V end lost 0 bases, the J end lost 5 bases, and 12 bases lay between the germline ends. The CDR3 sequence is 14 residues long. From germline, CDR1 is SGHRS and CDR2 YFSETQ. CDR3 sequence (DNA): TGCGCCAGCAGCTTGGAACTAGTAGGCCACGAGCAGTACTTC. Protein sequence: CASSLELVGHEQYF.

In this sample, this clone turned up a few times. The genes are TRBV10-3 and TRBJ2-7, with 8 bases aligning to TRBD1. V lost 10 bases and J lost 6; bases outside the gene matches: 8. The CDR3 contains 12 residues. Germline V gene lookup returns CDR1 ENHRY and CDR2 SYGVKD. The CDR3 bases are TGTGCCACCGAAGGACAGGGCGTCGAGCAGTACTTC. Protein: CATEGQGVEQYF.

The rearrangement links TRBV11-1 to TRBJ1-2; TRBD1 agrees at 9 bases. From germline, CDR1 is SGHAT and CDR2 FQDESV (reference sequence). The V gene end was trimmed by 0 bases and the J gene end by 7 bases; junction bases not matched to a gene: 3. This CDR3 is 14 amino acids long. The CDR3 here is CASSLARTGAGYTF. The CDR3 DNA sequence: TGTGCCAGCAGCTTAGCTCGGACAGGGGCTGGCTACACCTTC.

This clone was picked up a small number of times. The CDR3 protein is CASSGAGTGFANTGELFF. CDR3 nucleotide sequence: TGTGCCAGCAGCGGAGCTGGGACAGGGTTTGCGAACACCGGGGAGCTGTTTTTT. The V gene is TRBV9, the J gene TRBJ2-2, with TRBD1 matching over 9 bases. Germline assignment: CDR1 SGDLS and CDR2 YYNGEE. J lost 0 bases, V lost 3 bases, and 9 bases had no gene match. CDR3 size: 18 residues.

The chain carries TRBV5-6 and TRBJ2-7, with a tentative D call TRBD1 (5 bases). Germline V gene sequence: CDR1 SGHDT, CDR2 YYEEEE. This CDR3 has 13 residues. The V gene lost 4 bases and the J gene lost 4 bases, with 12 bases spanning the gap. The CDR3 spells CASSAQGWYEQYF. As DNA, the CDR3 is TGTGCCAGCAGCGCCCAGGGATGGTACGAGCAGTACTTC.

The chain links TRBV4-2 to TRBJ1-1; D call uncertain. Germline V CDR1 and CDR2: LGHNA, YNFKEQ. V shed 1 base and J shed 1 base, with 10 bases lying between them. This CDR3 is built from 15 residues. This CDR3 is CASSQVGQANTEAFF. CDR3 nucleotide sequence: TGTGCCAGCAGCCAAGTAGGTCAGGCGAACACTGAAGCTTTCTTT.

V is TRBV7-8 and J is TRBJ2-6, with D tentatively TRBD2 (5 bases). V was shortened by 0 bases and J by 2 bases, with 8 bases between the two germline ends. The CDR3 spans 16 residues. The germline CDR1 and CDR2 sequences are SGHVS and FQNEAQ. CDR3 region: CASSLARVAGANVLTF. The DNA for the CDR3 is TGTGCCAGCAGCTTAGCGAGGGTGGCTGGGGCCAACGTCCTGACTTTC.

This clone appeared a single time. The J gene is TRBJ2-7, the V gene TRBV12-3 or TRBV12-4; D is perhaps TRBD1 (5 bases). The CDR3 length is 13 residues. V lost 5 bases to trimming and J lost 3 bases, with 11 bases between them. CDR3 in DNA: TGTGCCAGCAGTCCCGGACACGGCTACGAGCAGTACTTC. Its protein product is CASSPGHGYEQYF.

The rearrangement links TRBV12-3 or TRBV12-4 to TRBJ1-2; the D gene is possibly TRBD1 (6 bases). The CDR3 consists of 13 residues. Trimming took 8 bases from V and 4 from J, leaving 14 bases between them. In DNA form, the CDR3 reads TGTGCCAGCTGTGCAGGGGCGACCTATGGCTACACCTTC. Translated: CASCAGATYGYTF.

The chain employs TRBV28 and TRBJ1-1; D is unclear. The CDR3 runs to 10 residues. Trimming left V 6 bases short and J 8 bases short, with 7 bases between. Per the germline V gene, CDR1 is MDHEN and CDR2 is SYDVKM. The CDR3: CASSLREAFF. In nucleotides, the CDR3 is TGTGCCAGCAGCTTAAGAGAAGCTTTCTTT.

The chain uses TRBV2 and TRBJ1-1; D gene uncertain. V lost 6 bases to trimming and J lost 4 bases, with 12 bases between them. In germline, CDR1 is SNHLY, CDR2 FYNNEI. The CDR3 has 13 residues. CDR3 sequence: CASSVGRGTEAFF. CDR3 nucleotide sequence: TGTGCCAGCAGCGTAGGCCGGGGCACTGAAGCTTTCTTT.

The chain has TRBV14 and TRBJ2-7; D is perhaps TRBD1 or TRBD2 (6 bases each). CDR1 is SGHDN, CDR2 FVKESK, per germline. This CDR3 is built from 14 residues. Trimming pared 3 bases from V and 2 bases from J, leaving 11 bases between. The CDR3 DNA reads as TGTGCCAGCAGCCAGACGCGGGACACCTACGAGCAGTACTTC. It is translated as CASSQTRDTYEQYF.

CDR3 nucleotide sequence: TGTGCCAGCAGCTTAGTAAGAGGTTCTGAAGCTTTCTTT. Amino acids: CASSLVRGSEAFF. The chain combines TRBV11-2 with TRBJ1-1, with D unresolved. This CDR3 contains 13 residues. Germline CDR1 is SGHAT and CDR2 is FQNNGV. V gave up 1 base and J gave up 6 bases, with 9 bases separating them.

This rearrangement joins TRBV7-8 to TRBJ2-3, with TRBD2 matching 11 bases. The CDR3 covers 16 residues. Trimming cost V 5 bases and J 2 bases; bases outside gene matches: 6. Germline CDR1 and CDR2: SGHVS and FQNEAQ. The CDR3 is CASSPRLAGYTDTQYF. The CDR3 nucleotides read TGTGCCAGCAGCCCCAGACTAGCGGGGTACACAGATACGCAGTATTTT.

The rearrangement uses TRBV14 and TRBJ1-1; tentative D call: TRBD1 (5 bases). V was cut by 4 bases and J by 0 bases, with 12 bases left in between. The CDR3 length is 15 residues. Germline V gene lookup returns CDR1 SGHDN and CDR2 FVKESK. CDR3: CASSLRSRVNTEAFF. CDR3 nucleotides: TGTGCCAGCAGCCTGCGATCCAGGGTGAACACTGAAGCTTTCTTT.

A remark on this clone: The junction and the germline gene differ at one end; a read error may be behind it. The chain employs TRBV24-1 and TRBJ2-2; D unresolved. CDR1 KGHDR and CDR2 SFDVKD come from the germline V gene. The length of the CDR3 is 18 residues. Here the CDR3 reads CAPSDFSVLCHVTGELFF. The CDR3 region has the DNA TGTGCCCCCAGTGATTTCTCGGTTCTGTGTCATGTCACCGGGGAGCTGTTTTTT.

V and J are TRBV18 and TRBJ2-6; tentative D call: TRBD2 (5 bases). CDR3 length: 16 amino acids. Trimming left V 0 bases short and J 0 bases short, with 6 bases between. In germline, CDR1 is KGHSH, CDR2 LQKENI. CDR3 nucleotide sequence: TGTGCCAGCTCACCACCCCGGGGCTCTGGGGCCAACGTCCTGACTTTC. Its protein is CASSPPRGSGANVLTF. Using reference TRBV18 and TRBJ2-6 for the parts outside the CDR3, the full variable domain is NAGVMQNPRHLVRRRGQEARLRCSPMKGHSHVYWYRQLPEEGLKFMVYLQKENIIDESGMPKERFSAEFPKEGPSILRIQQVVRGDSAAYFCASSPPRGSGANVLTFGAGSRLTVL.

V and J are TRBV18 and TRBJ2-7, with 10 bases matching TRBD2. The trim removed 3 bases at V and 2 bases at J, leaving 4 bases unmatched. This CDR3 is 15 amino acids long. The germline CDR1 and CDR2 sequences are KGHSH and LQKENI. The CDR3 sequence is CASSPGTSVPYEQYF. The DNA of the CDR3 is TGTGCCAGCTCACCCGGGACTAGCGTTCCCTACGAGCAGTACTTC.

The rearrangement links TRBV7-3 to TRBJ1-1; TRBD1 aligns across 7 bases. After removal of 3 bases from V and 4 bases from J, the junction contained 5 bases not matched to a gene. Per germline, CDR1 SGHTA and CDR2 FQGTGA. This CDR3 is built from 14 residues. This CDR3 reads CASSFTGEGTEAFF. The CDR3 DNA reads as TGTGCCAGCAGCTTTACAGGGGAGGGCACTGAAGCTTTCTTT.

The CDR3 coding sequence is TGTGCCAGAAGCTTGCCTCCGGGCTACCTACGCCACTACGAGCAGTACTTC. It codes for CARSLPPGYLRHYEQYF. This chain uses TRBV5-3 with TRBJ2-7; no reliable D call. TRBV5-3 is an ORF for which the function is uncertain. The CDR3 totals 17 residues. V was pared by 1 base and J by 3 bases, with 20 bases between.

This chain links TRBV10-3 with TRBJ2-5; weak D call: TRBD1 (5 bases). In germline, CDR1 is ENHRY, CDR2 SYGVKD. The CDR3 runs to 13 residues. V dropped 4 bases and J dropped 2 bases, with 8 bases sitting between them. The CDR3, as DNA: TGTGCCATCAGTGCCAGGGCTCAAGAGACCCAGTACTTC. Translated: CAISARAQETQYF.

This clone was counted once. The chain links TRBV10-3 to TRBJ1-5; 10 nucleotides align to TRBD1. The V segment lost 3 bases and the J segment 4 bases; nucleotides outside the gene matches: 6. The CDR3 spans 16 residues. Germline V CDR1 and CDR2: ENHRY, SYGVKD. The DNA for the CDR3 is TGTGCCATCAGTGAAGGACAGGGGGAGAGGAATCAGCCCCAGCATTTT. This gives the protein CAISEGQGERNQPQHF.

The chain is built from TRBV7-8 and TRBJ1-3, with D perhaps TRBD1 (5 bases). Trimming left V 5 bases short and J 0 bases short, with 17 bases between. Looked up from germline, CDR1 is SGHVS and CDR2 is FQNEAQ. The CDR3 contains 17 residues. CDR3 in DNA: TGTGCCAGCAGCCAAGAGGGGATTAGTCCCTCTGGAAACACCATATATTTT. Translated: CASSQEGISPSGNTIYF.

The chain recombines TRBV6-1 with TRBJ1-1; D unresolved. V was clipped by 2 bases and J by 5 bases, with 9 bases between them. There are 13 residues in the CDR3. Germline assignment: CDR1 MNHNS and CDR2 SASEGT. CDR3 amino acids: CASSEQGVTEAFF. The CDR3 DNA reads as TGTGCCAGCAGTGAACAAGGAGTAACTGAAGCTTTCTTT.

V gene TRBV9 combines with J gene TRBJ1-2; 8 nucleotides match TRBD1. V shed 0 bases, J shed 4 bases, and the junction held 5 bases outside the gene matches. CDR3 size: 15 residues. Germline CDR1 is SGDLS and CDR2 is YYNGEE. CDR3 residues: CASSVETGVGYGYTF. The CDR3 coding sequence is TGTGCCAGCAGCGTAGAGACAGGGGTCGGCTATGGCTACACCTTC.

CDR3 DNA: TGCGCCAGCAGCCCCCGGGGCGGCAATCAGCCCCAGCATTTT. Translation: CASSPRGGNQPQHF. The J gene is TRBJ1-5, the V gene TRBV5-1; tentative D call: TRBD1 (5 bases). Looked up from germline, CDR1 is SGHRS and CDR2 is YFSETQ. Trimming removed 4 bases from V and 2 bases from J, with 10 bases in between. The CDR3 is 14 amino acids. Together with reference TRBV5-1 and TRBJ1-5, the CDR3 gives the full variable domain: KAGVTQTPRYLIKTRGQQVTLSCSPISGHRSVSWYQQTPGQGLQFLFEYFSETQRNKGNFPGRFSGRQFSNSRSEMNVSTLELGDSALYLCASSPRGGNQPQHFGDGTRLSIL.

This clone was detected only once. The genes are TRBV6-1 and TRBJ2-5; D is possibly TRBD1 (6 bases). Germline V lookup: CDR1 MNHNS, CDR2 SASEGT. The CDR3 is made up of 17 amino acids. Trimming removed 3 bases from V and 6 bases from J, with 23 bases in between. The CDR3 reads CASSDESAGTSGQTQYF. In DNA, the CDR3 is TGTGCCAGCAGTGACGAGTCGGCCGGGACAAGCGGACAGACCCAGTACTTC.

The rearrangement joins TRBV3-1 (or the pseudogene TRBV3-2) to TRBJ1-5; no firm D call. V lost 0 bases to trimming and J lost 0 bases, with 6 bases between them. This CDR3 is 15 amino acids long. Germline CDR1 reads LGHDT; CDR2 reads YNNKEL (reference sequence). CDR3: CASSQDMSSNQPQHF. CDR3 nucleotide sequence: TGTGCCAGCAGCCAAGATATGAGTAGCAATCAGCCCCAGCATTTT.

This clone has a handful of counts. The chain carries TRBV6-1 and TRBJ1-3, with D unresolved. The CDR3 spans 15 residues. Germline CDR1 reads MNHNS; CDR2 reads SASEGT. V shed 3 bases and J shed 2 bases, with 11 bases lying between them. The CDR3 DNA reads TGTGCCAGCAGTGACGGCAGAAGCACTGGAAACACCATATATTTT. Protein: CASSDGRSTGNTIYF.

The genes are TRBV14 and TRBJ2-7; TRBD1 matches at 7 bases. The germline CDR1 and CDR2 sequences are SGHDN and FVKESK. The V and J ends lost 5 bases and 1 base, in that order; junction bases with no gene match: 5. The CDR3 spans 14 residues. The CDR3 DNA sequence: TGTGCCAGCAGCAGGGGGCGCGCGTCCTACGAGCAGTACTTC. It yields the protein CASSRGRASYEQYF. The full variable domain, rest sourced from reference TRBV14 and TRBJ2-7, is EAGVTQFPSHSVIEKGQTVTLRCDPISGHDNLYWYRRVMGKEIKFLLHFVKESKQDESGMPNNRFLAERTGGTYSTLKVQPAELEDSGVYFCASSRGRASYEQYFGPGTRLTVT.